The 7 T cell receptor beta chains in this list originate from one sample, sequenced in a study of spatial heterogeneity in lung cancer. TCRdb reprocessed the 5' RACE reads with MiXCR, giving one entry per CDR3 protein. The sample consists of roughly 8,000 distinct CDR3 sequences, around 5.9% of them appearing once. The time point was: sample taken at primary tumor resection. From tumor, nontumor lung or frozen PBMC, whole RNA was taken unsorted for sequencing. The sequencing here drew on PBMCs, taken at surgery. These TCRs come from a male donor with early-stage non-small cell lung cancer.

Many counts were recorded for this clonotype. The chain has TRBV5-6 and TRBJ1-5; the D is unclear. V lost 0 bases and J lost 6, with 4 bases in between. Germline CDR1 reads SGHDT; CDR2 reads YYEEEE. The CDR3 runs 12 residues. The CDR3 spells CASSLGVQPQHF. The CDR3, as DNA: TGTGCCAGCAGCTTGGGGGTTCAGCCCCAGCATTTT.

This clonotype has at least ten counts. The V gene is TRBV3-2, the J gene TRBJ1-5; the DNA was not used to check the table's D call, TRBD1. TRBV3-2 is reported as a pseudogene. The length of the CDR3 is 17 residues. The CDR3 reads CASSQDRGMEDEQPQHF. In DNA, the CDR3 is TGTGCCAGCAGCCAAGATCGGGGGATGGAGGATGAACAGCCCCAGCATTTT.

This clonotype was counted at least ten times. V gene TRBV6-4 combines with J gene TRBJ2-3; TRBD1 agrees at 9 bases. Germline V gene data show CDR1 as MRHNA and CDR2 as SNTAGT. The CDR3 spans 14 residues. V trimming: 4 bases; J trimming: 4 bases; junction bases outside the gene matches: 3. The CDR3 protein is CASSGGQGADTQYF. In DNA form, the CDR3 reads TGTGCCAGCAGTGGGGGACAGGGTGCAGATACGCAGTATTTT.

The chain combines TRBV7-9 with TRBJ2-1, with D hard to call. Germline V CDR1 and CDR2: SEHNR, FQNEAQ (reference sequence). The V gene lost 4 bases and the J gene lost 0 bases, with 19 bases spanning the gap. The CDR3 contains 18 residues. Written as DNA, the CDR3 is TGTGCCAGCAGCTCCGCCCCCCCAAGGCCGAGCTCCTACAATGAGCAGTTCTTC. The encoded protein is CASSSAPPRPSSYNEQFF.

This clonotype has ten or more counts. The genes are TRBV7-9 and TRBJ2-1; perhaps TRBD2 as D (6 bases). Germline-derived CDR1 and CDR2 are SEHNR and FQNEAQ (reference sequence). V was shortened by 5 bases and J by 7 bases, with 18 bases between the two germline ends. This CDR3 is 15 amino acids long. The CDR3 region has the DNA TGTGCCAGCAGCCCCTTCACGGGAGATGGTAATGAGCAGTTCTTC. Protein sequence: CASSPFTGDGNEQFF.

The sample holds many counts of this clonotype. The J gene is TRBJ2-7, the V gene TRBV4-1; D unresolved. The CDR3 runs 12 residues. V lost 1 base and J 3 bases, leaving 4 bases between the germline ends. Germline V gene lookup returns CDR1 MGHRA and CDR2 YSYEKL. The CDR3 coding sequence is TGCGCCAGCAGCCAAGCGAGCTACGAGCAGTACTTC. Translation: CASSQASYEQYF.

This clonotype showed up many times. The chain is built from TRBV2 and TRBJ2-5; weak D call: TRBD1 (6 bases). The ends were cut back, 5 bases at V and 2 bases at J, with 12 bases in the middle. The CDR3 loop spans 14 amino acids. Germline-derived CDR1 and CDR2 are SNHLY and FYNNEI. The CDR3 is CASSLLGQQETQYF. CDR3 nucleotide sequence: TGTGCCAGCAGTTTACTCGGACAGCAAGAGACCCAGTACTTC.